This T cell receptor beta chain derives from a study of cytomegalovirus exposure and HLA in healthy donors. Study-wide findings and caveats: Presence/absence analyses assumed roughly uniform sequencing depth across donors.

With respect to this clone: Its matching antigen is unknown.

Researchers ran the PCR with 60 Vbeta and 13 Jbeta primers. Only in-frame clones appear in the TCRdb table, and some are missing; sequencing was by immunoSEQ multiplex PCR. The sample table sets out 120,000 to 150,000 clones. The germline V gene encodes CDR1 MGHRA and CDR2 YSYEKL. The junction had 5 bases not matched to a gene; V was cut back by 5 bases and J by 2 bases. The CDR3 is 15 residues long. This clonotype was obtained from a man in his forties in good health and CMV-seronegative. J is TRBJ2-3 and V is TRBV4-1; TRBD1 agrees at 9 bases. Sequencing was done on a sample of PBMCs. Here the CDR3 reads CASSWTGALTDTQYF. DNA for the CDR3: TGCGCCAGCAGCTGGACAGGGGCCCTCACAGATACGCAGTATTTT.